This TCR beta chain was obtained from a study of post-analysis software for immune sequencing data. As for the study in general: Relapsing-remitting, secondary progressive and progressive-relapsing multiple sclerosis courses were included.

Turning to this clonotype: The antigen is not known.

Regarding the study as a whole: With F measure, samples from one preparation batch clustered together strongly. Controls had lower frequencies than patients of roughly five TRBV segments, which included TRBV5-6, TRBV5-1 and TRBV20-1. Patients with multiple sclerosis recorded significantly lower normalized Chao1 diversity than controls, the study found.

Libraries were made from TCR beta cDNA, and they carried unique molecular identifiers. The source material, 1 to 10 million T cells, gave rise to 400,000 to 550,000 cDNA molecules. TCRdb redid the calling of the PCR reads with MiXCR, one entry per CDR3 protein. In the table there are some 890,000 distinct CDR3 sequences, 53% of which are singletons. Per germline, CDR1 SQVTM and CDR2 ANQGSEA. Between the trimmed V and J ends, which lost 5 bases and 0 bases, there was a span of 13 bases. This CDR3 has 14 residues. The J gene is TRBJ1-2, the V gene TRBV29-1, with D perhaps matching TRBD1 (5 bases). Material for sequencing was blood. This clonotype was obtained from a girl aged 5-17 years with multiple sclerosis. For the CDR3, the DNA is TGCAGCGTTAGCGGGACGGAATCTAACTATGGCTACACCTTC. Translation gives CSVSGTESNYGYTF.